Given below is one T cell receptor beta chain in context. Trimming took off 1 base at V and 6 bases at J, with 9 bases between the two ends. This CDR3 has 13 amino acids. Germline V gene sequence: CDR1 MGHRA, CDR2 YSYEKL. MiXCR, run by TCRdb on the reads, gives a single entry per CDR3 protein. This table has some 700,000 distinct CDR3 sequences, 35% appearing once. This sample was included in a study of T cell repertoires in cytomegalovirus infection. On the study more broadly: Public signatures in TCR beta pointed to CMV infection and matching HLA type.

This chain uses TRBV4-1 with TRBJ1-2, with D unclear. This TCR was sampled from a human donor in good health (CMV status not recorded). Some clones in this sample may be carry-over from other donors' samples. Sequences were obtained from PBMCs. The chain's CDR3 is CASSQGGVNGYTF. For the CDR3, the DNA is TGCGCCAGCAGCCAAGGTGGGGTGAATGGCTACACCTTC.